These 25 T cell receptor beta chains were sequenced from one sample in a study of T-cell reconstitution after alpha-beta-depleted transplantation in children. Unique molecular identifiers were incorporated when the TCRbeta library was constructed. TCRdb redid the calling of the PCR reads with MiXCR, one entry per CDR3 protein. Of about 980,000 distinct CDR3 sequences listed, about 29% were seen once; the top ten hold 25% to 35%. The sequencing used PBMCs, mostly from graft donor cells, collected 360 days after TCRalphabeta/CD19-depleted stem cell transplant. These receptors were taken from a boy younger than two who had a stem cell transplant for SCID, so the T cells may come from the graft donor.

This clonotype was detected only a few times. The rearrangement uses TRBV10-3 and TRBJ2-7; no clear D. The CDR3 is made up of 11 amino acids. V dropped 3 bases and J dropped 3 bases, with 3 bases sitting between them. Looked up from germline, CDR1 is ENHRY and CDR2 is SYGVKD. DNA of the CDR3: TGTGCCATCAGTGACAACTACGAGCAGTACTTC. Translated: CAISDNYEQYF.

The chain couples TRBV7-2 to TRBJ2-1; the D call may be TRBD1 or TRBD2 (6 bases each). Germline V gene lookup returns CDR1 SGHTA and CDR2 FQGNSA. V shed 5 bases and J shed 3 bases, with 17 bases lying between them. CDR3 size: 16 residues. The DNA of the CDR3 is TGTGCCAGCAGCCTCGGCCGGGGGCCGGTCTACAATGAGCAGTTCTTC. Translated, it gives CASSLGRGPVYNEQFF.

This clonotype was seen more than once but under ten times. V usage is TRBV6-5 and J usage is TRBJ1-5, with D possibly matching TRBD1 (6 bases). The germline V gene has CDR1 MNHEY and CDR2 SVGAGI. The CDR3 is 16 amino acids. The V end lost 0 bases, the J end lost 0 bases, and 9 bases lay between the germline ends. The CDR3 coding sequence is TGTGCCAGCAGTTACTCGAGGGGGGATAGCAATCAGCCCCAGCATTTT. Protein sequence: CASSYSRGDSNQPQHF.

The V gene is TRBV4-1, the J gene TRBJ2-7, with 14 nucleotides matching TRBD2. The CDR3 consists of 17 residues. The V segment lost 3 bases and the J segment 3 bases; nucleotides outside the gene matches: 7. The germline gives CDR1 MGHRA, CDR2 YSYEKL. DNA of the CDR3: TGCGCCAGCAGCCAGAGAGGGGGGACTAGCGGGGGCTACGAGCAGTACTTC. It yields the protein CASSQRGGTSGGYEQYF.

This clonotype was detected once. The junction departs from the called germline gene at one end, perhaps through a read error. This chain joins TRBV20-1 and TRBJ2-2; D remains unclear. The germline gives CDR1 DFQATT, CDR2 SNEGSKA (reference sequence). This CDR3 has 11 residues. The CDR3 sequence: CCAESTGELFF. The CDR3 DNA reads TGCTGTGCCGAATCGACCGGGGAGCTGTTTTTT.

The chain links TRBV7-9 to TRBJ2-3, with D hard to call. This CDR3 has 14 amino acids. V lost 3 bases, J lost 5 bases, and 12 bases lay in between. In germline, CDR1 is SEHNR, CDR2 FQNEAQ (reference sequence). This chain's CDR3 is CASSLALPLDTQYF. In DNA, the CDR3 is TGTGCCAGCAGCTTGGCGCTGCCGTTAGATACGCAGTATTTT.

CDR3 nucleotides: TGTGCCAGCAGCTTAAGGGGGAGGACTAGCGGGGGTTACAATGAGCAGTTCTTC. It translates to CASSLRGRTSGGYNEQFF. The V and J genes are TRBV7-3 and TRBJ2-1, with 13 bases aligning to TRBD2. This CDR3 is 18 amino acids long. J gave up 4 bases and V 1 base, and 7 bases lay outside the gene matches. Germline V CDR1 and CDR2: SGHTA, FQGTGA. Full variable domain (rest looked up from reference TRBV7-3 and TRBJ2-1): GAGVSQTPSNKVTEKGKYVELRCDPISGHTALYWYRQSLGQGPEFLIYFQGTGAADDSGLPNDRFFAVRPEGSVSTLKIQRTERGDSAVYLCASSLRGRTSGGYNEQFFGPGTRLTVL.

The chain employs TRBV6-2 or TRBV6-3 and TRBJ2-1; D perhaps matches TRBD2 (5 bases). This CDR3 spans 16 amino acids. Looked up from germline, CDR1 is MNHEY and CDR2 is SVGEGT. V gave up 6 bases and J gave up 4 bases, with 19 bases separating them. The CDR3 reads CASSHPGGPAYNEQFF. The CDR3 DNA reads TGTGCCAGCAGCCACCCTGGCGGGCCCGCTTACAATGAGCAGTTCTTC.

The chain is built from TRBV20-1 and TRBJ1-5; a possible D gene is TRBD1 (6 bases). Germline assignment: CDR1 DFQATT and CDR2 SNEGSKA (reference sequence). V lost 3 bases, J lost 4 bases, and 10 bases lay in between. The length of the CDR3 is 13 residues. The CDR3 DNA follows: TGCAGTGCTAGTCAGGGACAAAATCAGCCCCAGCATTTT. This sequence encodes CSASQGQNQPQHF.

The J gene is TRBJ2-1, the V gene TRBV5-1; D unclear. Between the trimmed V and J ends, which lost 0 bases and 2 bases, there was a span of 12 bases. The CDR3 is 16 residues long. CDR1 and CDR2 (germline): SGHRS, YFSETQ. The CDR3 is CASSLAPSPTYNEQFF. The CDR3 coding sequence is TGCGCCAGCAGCTTGGCCCCGTCACCTACCTACAATGAGCAGTTCTTC.

About this clonotype itself: The CDR3 does not close with the conserved phenylalanine or tryptophan, likely indicating a read error. V usage is TRBV24-1 and J usage is TRBJ1-2; D is uncertain. V dropped 4 bases and J dropped 3 bases, with 11 bases sitting between them. Germline CDR1 and CDR2: KGHDR and SFDVKD. This CDR3 spans 14 amino acids. The CDR3 DNA reads TGTGCCACCAGTGACGTGACACGGCACTATGGCTACACCTAC. It yields the protein CATSDVTRHYGYTY.

The CDR3 reads CASSPWTGNMNTEAFF. The CDR3 region has the DNA TGTGCCAGCTCACCATGGACAGGGAACATGAACACTGAAGCTTTCTTT. The chain employs TRBV18 and TRBJ1-1; 8 bases agree with TRBD1. The J segment lost 0 bases and the V segment lost 2 bases, leaving 5 bases of the junction unmatched. Germline CDR1 reads KGHSH; CDR2 reads LQKENI. The CDR3 has 16 amino acids.

DNA for the CDR3: TGTGCCATCAGTGACCGGGGCTCCTACGAGCAGTACTTC. Its protein is CAISDRGSYEQYF. The chain joins TRBV10-3 to TRBJ2-7; D may be TRBD2 (5 bases). Germline V gives CDR1 ENHRY, CDR2 SYGVKD. Deletions cut 3 bases from V and 0 bases from J, with 6 bases between. The CDR3 totals 13 residues.

This clonotype was counted at least ten times. V usage is TRBV6-1 and J usage is TRBJ1-1; a weak D match, TRBD1 (5 bases). Germline V gene sequence: CDR1 MNHNS, CDR2 SASEGT. This CDR3 contains 14 residues. V shed 8 bases and J shed 1 base, with 14 bases lying between them. CDR3 nucleotides: TGTGCCAGCCACGTGTCTGGGGGGAACACTGAAGCTTTCTTT. It encodes CASHVSGGNTEAFF.

This clonotype turned up a few times. The rearrangement joins TRBV7-2 to TRBJ1-5; tentatively, D is TRBD1 (5 bases). Germline-derived CDR1 and CDR2 are SGHTA and FQGNSA. The germline V and J ends were trimmed by 3 bases and 5 bases, with 14 bases remaining between them. The CDR3 extends over 15 amino acids. CDR3 sequence: CASSLWGDADQPQHF. In DNA, the CDR3 is TGTGCCAGCAGCTTGTGGGGGGACGCTGATCAGCCCCAGCATTTT.

The V call is TRBV10-1, the J call TRBJ2-2; D is undetermined. The CDR3 runs to 15 residues. The V end was cut by 6 bases, the J end by 1 base, with 12 bases between. Germline assignment: CDR1 WNHNN and CDR2 SYGVQD (reference sequence). The CDR3 nucleotides read TGCGCCAGCAGCGAAAAAACCATGAACACCGGGGAGCTGTTTTTT. As protein: CASSEKTMNTGELFF.

This rearrangement joins TRBV6-5 to TRBJ2-5; D uncertain. The germline V gene encodes CDR1 MNHEY and CDR2 SVGAGI. V dropped 2 bases and J dropped 7 bases, with 8 bases sitting between them. The CDR3 length is 12 residues. Here the CDR3 reads CASSYKPGTQYF. The DNA for the CDR3 is TGTGCCAGCAGTTACAAGCCTGGGACCCAGTACTTC.

The chain uses TRBV20-1 and TRBJ2-3; a weak D match, TRBD2 (5 bases). Germline CDR1 DFQATT, CDR2 SNEGSKA (reference sequence). V shed 1 base and J shed 2 bases, with 13 bases lying between them. This CDR3 is 15 amino acids long. This CDR3 is CSARGQAAYTDTQYF. The CDR3 DNA reads TGCAGTGCTAGAGGACAAGCGGCTTACACAGATACGCAGTATTTT.

The table lists this clonotype with a few counts. This chain joins TRBV5-5 and TRBJ1-3; 7 bases are a match to TRBD1. The CDR3 contains 15 residues. Germline V lookup: CDR1 SGHKS, CDR2 YYEKEE (reference sequence). The V segment lost 5 bases and the J segment 0 bases; nucleotides outside the gene matches: 5. The DNA for the CDR3 is TGTGCCAGCAGTTCGACAGGGCTCTCTGGAAACACCATATATTTT. It yields the protein CASSSTGLSGNTIYF.

The CDR3 bases are TGTGCCAGCAGCGCGGGACTAGCGGGTTCGAACACCGGGGAGCTGTTTTTT. Amino acids: CASSAGLAGSNTGELFF. This sequence joins TRBV7-8 and TRBJ2-2, with TRBD2 identical over 12 bases. Germline CDR1 reads SGHVS; CDR2 reads FQNEAQ. The junction had 4 bases not matched to a gene; V was cut back by 5 bases and J by 0 bases. This CDR3 is 17 amino acids long. The full variable domain, with the rest looked up from reference TRBV7-8 and TRBJ2-2, is GAGVSQSPRYKVAKRGQDVALRCDPISGHVSLFWYQQALGQGPEFLTYFQNEAQLDKSGLPSDRFFAERPEGSVSTLKIQRTQQEDSAVYLCASSAGLAGSNTGELFFGEGSRLTVL.

This clonotype was counted only a few times. The V call is TRBV18, the J call TRBJ2-4, with D perhaps matching TRBD2 (5 bases). V gave up 3 bases and J gave up 3 bases, with 9 bases separating them. The CDR3 totals 14 residues. Germline lookup yields CDR1 KGHSH and CDR2 LQKENI. The CDR3 sequence: CASSPGVIKNIQYF. CDR3 sequence (DNA): TGTGCCAGCTCACCGGGAGTAATCAAAAACATTCAGTACTTC. The full variable domain, its missing parts supplied by reference TRBV18 and TRBJ2-4, is NAGVMQNPRHLVRRRGQEARLRCSPMKGHSHVYWYRQLPEEGLKFMVYLQKENIIDESGMPKERFSAEFPKEGPSILRIQQVVRGDSAAYFCASSPGVIKNIQYFGAGTRLSVL.

This CDR3 is CASSLGPRGTGILDTQYF. CDR3 coding DNA: TGTGCCAGCAGCTTAGGACCACGTGGGACAGGGATTTTAGATACGCAGTATTTT. The chain carries TRBV11-1 and TRBJ2-3; 9 nucleotides match TRBD1. This CDR3 contains 18 residues. Germline V gene data show CDR1 as SGHAT and CDR2 as FQDESV (reference sequence). Trimming took 1 base from V and 5 from J; bases not matched to a gene: 13.

This clonotype showed up just a few times. The J gene is TRBJ2-1, the V gene TRBV5-1; TRBD2 aligns across 10 bases. Germline V gene lookup returns CDR1 SGHRS and CDR2 YFSETQ. The CDR3 sequence is 15 residues long. V lost 1 base and J lost 6; bases outside the gene matches: 4. CDR3 DNA: TGCGCCAGCAGCTTGAGCGGGGGGGCTGCCAATGAGCAGTTCTTC. As protein: CASSLSGGAANEQFF.

The chain links TRBV12-3 or TRBV12-4 to TRBJ2-6, with D maybe TRBD1 (5 bases). CDR3 length: 16 residues. Deletions cut 2 bases from V and 0 bases from J, with 8 bases between. The CDR3 nucleotides read TGTGCCAGCAGTTTAATGGGGCTCTCTGGGGCCAACGTCCTGACTTTC. This codes for CASSLMGLSGANVLTF.

The rearrangement uses TRBV29-1 and TRBJ2-7; D uncertain. The CDR3 spans 16 residues. The V gene lost 4 bases and the J gene lost 1 base, with 20 bases spanning the gap. The germline V gene encodes CDR1 SQVTM and CDR2 ANQGSEA. The CDR3 DNA follows: TGCAGCGTTGCCATTGTGACATCACCCATATCCTACGAGCAGTACTTC. The encoded protein is CSVAIVTSPISYEQYF.